This T cell receptor beta chain was retrieved from a study of neurological immune-mediated disorders. Looked up from germline, CDR1 is SGHTA and CDR2 is FQGNSA. The CDR3 is 14 amino acids. Trimming pared 1 base from V and 1 base from J, leaving 7 bases between. This clonotype was detected ten times or more. TCRdb re-derived calls from the 5' RACE reads in MiXCR, one entry per CDR3 protein. The sample includes tens of thousands of distinct CDR3 sequences, about 2.5% of them seen just once. The sample taken for sequencing was PBMCs. The chain is built from TRBV7-2 and TRBJ1-1; no clear D. The sequence came from a woman in her fifties or sixties with multiple sclerosis. The CDR3 loop reads CASSLDVRNTEAFF. For the CDR3, the DNA is TGTGCCAGCAGCTTAGATGTACGGAACACTGAAGCTTTCTTT.